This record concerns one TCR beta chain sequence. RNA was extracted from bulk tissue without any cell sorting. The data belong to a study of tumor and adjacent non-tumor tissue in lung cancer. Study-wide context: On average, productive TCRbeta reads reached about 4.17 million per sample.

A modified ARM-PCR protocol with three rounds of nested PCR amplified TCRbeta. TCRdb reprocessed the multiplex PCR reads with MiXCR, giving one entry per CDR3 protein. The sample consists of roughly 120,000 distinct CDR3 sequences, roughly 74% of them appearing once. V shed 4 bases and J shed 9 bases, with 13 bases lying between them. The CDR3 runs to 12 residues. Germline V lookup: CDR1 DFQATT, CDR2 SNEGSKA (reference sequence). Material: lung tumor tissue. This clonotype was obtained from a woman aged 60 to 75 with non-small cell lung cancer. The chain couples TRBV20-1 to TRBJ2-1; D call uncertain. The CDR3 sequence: CSAIYLRAEQFF. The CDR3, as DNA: TGCAGTGCTATATATTTGAGAGCTGAGCAGTTCTTC.